The clone carrying this TCR beta chain turned up a few times. Its antigen is not identified. These data are taken from a study of cytomegalovirus exposure and HLA in healthy donors. Whole-study results and caveats: Some TCR beta chains (more than 150 of them) were listed as cytomegalovirus-associated.

The repertoire was sequenced with immunoSEQ multiplex PCR; TCRdb's copy has only in-frame clones and lacks some. The sample has about 140,000 clones, 85% to 90% seen once. Germline loops: CDR1 MDHEN, CDR2 SYDVKM. The CDR3 length is 13 residues. V lost 7 bases and J 6 bases, leaving 16 bases between the germline ends. This chain connects TRBV28 to TRBJ2-7; D ambiguous. Sample: PBMCs. The clonotype originates from a man younger than 35 in good health and CMV-seronegative. The CDR3 nucleotides read TGTGCCAGCAATGAGGAACTATCCACCGAGCAGTACTTC. Amino acid sequence: CASNEELSTEQYF.